Listed here is a single TCR beta chain. Its antigen is not identified. A TCRbeta library incorporating unique molecular identifiers was prepared. TCRdb re-derived calls from the PCR reads in MiXCR, one entry per CDR3 protein. The sample has a few hundred thousand distinct CDR3 sequences, roughly a quarter seen once. These data are taken from a study of T-cell reconstitution after alpha-beta-depleted transplantation in children. The CDR3 has 11 residues. The V gene lost 5 bases and the J gene lost 8 bases, with 8 bases spanning the gap. CDR1 is SGHRS, CDR2 YFSETQ, per germline. Study results and caveats: From surviving recipient T cells and thymic progenitors came the high day-60 TCRbeta diversity observed in some patients.

Sequenced here: PBMCs, sampled before TCRalphabeta/CD19-depleted stem cell transplant. The chain couples TRBV5-1 to TRBJ2-1; D may be TRBD2 (6 bases). This sequence originates from a boy under two years old with Wiskott-Aldrich syndrome, due to receive a stem cell transplant. The CDR3 bases are TGCGCCAGCAGACTAGCCTATGAGCAGTTCTTC. It yields the protein CASRLAYEQFF.